Detailed here is one T cell receptor beta chain. The data were taken from a study of T cell changes during pregnancy in multiple sclerosis. Profiled with immunoSEQ multiplex PCR; TCRdb holds only in-frame clones, not every one. The data hold 80,000 to 100,000 clones, with over 75% observed a single time. This receptor was identified in a female donor in good health, enrolled as a control in a pregnancy study. This specimen was peripheral blood, taken in the second trimester of pregnancy.

For the CDR3, the DNA is TGTGCCAGCAGTCCCCTTGGGCCTAGCGACGATACGCAGTATTTT. Encoded protein: CASSPLGPSDDTQYF. The chain combines TRBV25-1 with TRBJ2-3; TRBD2 is a possible D gene (6 bases). This CDR3 is built from 15 residues. The germline V gene has CDR1 MGHDK and CDR2 SYGVNS. V was cut by 5 bases and J by 6 bases, with 18 bases left in between. The full variable domain, its missing parts supplied by reference TRBV25-1 and TRBJ2-3, is EADIYQTPRYLVIGTGKKITLECSQTMGHDKMYWYQQDPGMELHLIHYSYGVNSTEKGDLSSESTVSRIRTEHFPLTLESARPSHTSQYLCASSPLGPSDDTQYFGPGTRLTVL.